This T cell receptor (beta chain) appears in the sequencing data of a study of blood T cell repertoires in COVID-19. TCRdb's copy holds only in-frame clones and misses some; the assay was immunoSEQ multiplex PCR. Of about 140,000 clones in the sample, approximately 88% were seen once. This receptor was obtained from a woman between 50 and 59 years old with acute or convalescent COVID-19. Sequencing input: peripheral blood.

CDR3 bases: TGTGCCAGCAGTGAAGAGGGACTACGCCACAATGAGCAGTTCTTC. Protein: CASSEEGLRHNEQFF. The chain carries TRBV25-1 and TRBJ2-1; 7 nucleotides line up with TRBD2. CDR1 MGHDK and CDR2 SYGVNS come from the germline V gene. CDR3 size: 15 residues. Losses at the gene ends were 2 bases for V and 5 bases for J; bases not matched to a gene: 6.